This is a list of T cell receptor beta chains from one sample in a study of identical twins. TCRdb re-called the 5' RACE reads with MiXCR, one entry per CDR3 protein. The sample lists 350,000 to 500,000 distinct CDR3 sequences, under 20% occurring once. Specimen: naive T cells sorted from blood. Receptor source: a man aged 45-65 years in good health. The conserved cysteine and the conserved F or W are not part of the CDR3 here. Clone size is given for some rows only: seen once, a few or many times, or a class if the clone is expanded.

clone_size | v_call | cdr3_aa
NA | TRBV15 | ATSRVDGPWETQY
NA | TRBV12-3/TRBV12-4 | ASSFRLAGLLGDEQF
NA | TRBV15 | ATSRDRLGAIY
many | TRBV20-1 | SALGGADTQY
few | TRBV20-1 | SAEGNTQETQY
NA | TRBV13 | ASSRDSPDTQY
few | TRBV11-2 | ASTLLPGGAAYNEQF
few | TRBV20-1 | SAGQGGNTQY
few | TRBV29-1 | SYEVDEQF
NA | TRBV5-1 | ASSLQDPAHEQF
NA | TRBV11-2 | ASSRGGGRAGSSYEQY
NA | TRBV5-1 | ASSPGTGNEKLF
many | TRBV10-3 | AIAQGTGVTQY
NA | TRBV20-1 | SARDPAGVGETQY
NA | TRBV25-1 | ASSASGDRVSEQY
few | TRBV15 | ATSRQGYEQY
NA | TRBV10-3 | AIRTQGPLDNEQF
NA | TRBV4-2 | ASSQEGGVSGPPQY
NA | TRBV20-1 | SAGGQFNQPQH